The next 15 T cell receptor beta chains were all read from a single sample in a study of blood T cell repertoires in COVID-19. Profiling relied on immunoSEQ multiplex PCR, and the TCRdb table lists in-frame clones only, not all of them. The sample gives 100,000 to 150,000 clones, about 94% of which show up once; about 1.9% is in the top ten. Source material: peripheral blood. The receptor set was obtained from a man in his fifties or sixties with COVID-19, enrolled during active disease.

The chain joins TRBV5-1 to TRBJ2-3; 10 nucleotides match TRBD1. This CDR3 is built from 13 residues. Germline CDR1 and CDR2: SGHRS and YFSETQ. Germline trimming cut 3 bases from V and 8 bases from J; bases unmatched to any gene: 3. The CDR3 loop is CASSWTGGGTQYF. The CDR3 DNA is TGCGCCAGCAGCTGGACAGGGGGTGGTACGCAGTATTTT.

The chain couples TRBV9 to TRBJ2-5, with 8 bases that match TRBD2. This CDR3 has 16 residues. Germline V gene lookup returns CDR1 SGDLS and CDR2 YYNGEE. V gave up 3 bases and J gave up 4 bases; unmatched junction bases: 11. The CDR3 is CASSGSGRIGGETQYF. Here the CDR3 DNA reads TGTGCCAGCAGCGGGAGCGGGAGAATTGGAGGAGAGACCCAGTACTTC.

This rearrangement joins TRBV29-1 to TRBJ1-1; a weak D match, TRBD1 (6 bases). CDR1 and CDR2 (germline): SQVTM, ANQGSEA. The CDR3 has 14 amino acids. With 2 bases removed from V and 4 bases from J, the gap between germline ends came to 14 bases. CDR3 region: CSVETGGSGTEAFF. In DNA form, the CDR3 reads TGCAGCGTTGAAACGGGGGGCAGCGGCACTGAAGCTTTCTTT.

The gene calls are TRBV18 and TRBJ2-6; 9 nucleotides align to TRBD2. Trimming took 2 bases from V and 0 from J; bases not matched to a gene: 8. Germline-derived CDR1 and CDR2 are KGHSH and LQKENI. This CDR3 is 19 amino acids long. CDR3 residues: CASSPTTSGPISGANVLTF. Written as DNA, the CDR3 is TGTGCCAGCTCACCAACGACTAGCGGTCCTATCTCTGGGGCCAACGTCCTGACTTTC.

The chain uses TRBV6-6 and TRBJ1-6; D is undetermined. The germline CDR1 and CDR2 sequences are MNHNY and SVGAGI (reference sequence). Trimming took 8 bases from V and 7 from J, leaving 12 bases between them. CDR3 length: 13 amino acids. The chain's CDR3 is CASSLAGNSPLHF. As DNA, the CDR3 is TGTGCCAGCTCGCTGGCGGGCAATTCACCCCTCCACTTT.

This sequence joins TRBV5-6 and TRBJ1-2; 9 bases match TRBD1. V shed 4 bases, J shed 4 bases, and the junction held 8 bases outside the gene matches. This CDR3 is built from 15 residues. Germline V gene lookup returns CDR1 SGHDT and CDR2 YYEEEE. The CDR3 DNA sequence: TGTGCCAGCAGCGCGGGACAGGGAGGCGGCTATGGCTACACCTTC. Translated, it gives CASSAGQGGGYGYTF.

V is TRBV5-8 and J is TRBJ2-3; maybe TRBD1 (5 bases). Trimming removed 1 base at V and 0 bases at J, with 9 bases between. The germline gives CDR1 SGHTS, CDR2 YDEGEE. The length of the CDR3 is 15 residues. The CDR3 region has the DNA TGTGCCAGCAGCTTGTTGGACATTAGCACAGATACGCAGTATTTT. Its protein is CASSLLDISTDTQYF. The entire variable domain, with the rest obtained from reference TRBV5-8 and TRBJ2-3, is as follows: EAGVTQSPTHLIKTRGQQATLRCSPISGHTSVYWYQQALGLGLQFLLWYDEGEERNRGNFPPRFSGRQFPNYSSELNVNALELEDSALYLCASSLLDISTDTQYFGPGTRLTVL.

The V call is TRBV18, the J call TRBJ1-4; TRBD1 agrees at 9 bases. This CDR3 region has 14 residues. Trimming took 6 bases from V and 6 from J; bases not matched to a gene: 5. Per germline, CDR1 KGHSH and CDR2 LQKENI. CDR3 bases: TGTGCCAGCTCTCACGACAGGGGGGATGAAAAACTGTTTTTT. It translates to CASSHDRGDEKLFF.

The rearrangement links TRBV6-5 to TRBJ2-7, with D possibly being TRBD1 (5 bases). The CDR3 consists of 13 residues. V lost 6 bases and J 7 bases, leaving 16 bases between the germline ends. The germline V gene has CDR1 MNHEY and CDR2 SVGAGI. The CDR3 nucleotides read TGTGCCAGCAGCCTGACAGAGCTTGCGGAGCAGTACGTC. Amino acids: CASSLTELAEQYV.

This clone was counted a few times. The chain's CDR3 is CSASKSTGTDTQYF. The DNA for the CDR3 is TGCAGTGCTAGTAAATCGACCGGGACAGATACGCAGTATTTT. The genes are TRBV20-1 and TRBJ2-3; no firm D call. Germline V gives CDR1 DFQATT, CDR2 SNEGSKA (reference sequence). Trimming took 3 bases from V and 3 from J, leaving 13 bases between them. CDR3 size: 14 residues.

The chain combines TRBV6-5 with TRBJ1-2, with unresolved D. Per germline, CDR1 MNHEY and CDR2 SVGAGI. The CDR3 spans 12 residues. Trimming removed 5 bases at V and 8 bases at J, with 12 bases between. CDR3 nucleotide sequence: TGTGCCAGCAGTCTGGGAGGGCGGGGCTACACCTTC. Translation gives CASSLGGRGYTF.

This chain uses TRBV7-2 with TRBJ2-1, with a tentative D call TRBD1 (5 bases). The CDR3 totals 13 residues. CDR1 is SGHTA and CDR2 is FQGNSA in the germline V gene. The V end lost 3 bases, the J end lost 7 bases, and 10 bases lay between the germline ends. The CDR3 loop is CASSLLGENEQFF. DNA for the CDR3: TGTGCCAGCAGCTTGTTAGGGGAAAATGAGCAGTTCTTC.

The chain joins TRBV25-1 to TRBJ1-3, with 7 bases that match TRBD1. V was clipped by 10 bases and J by 6 bases; unmatched bases: 9. The CDR3 covers 13 residues. The V gene's germline CDR1 is MGHDK and CDR2 SYGVNS. CDR3: CATGAGGLNTIYF. As DNA, the CDR3 is TGTGCCACCGGCGCAGGGGGACTAAACACCATATATTTT.

V usage is TRBV2 and J usage is TRBJ2-5; no clear D gene. Germline values: CDR1 SNHLY, CDR2 FYNNEI. Trimming took off 6 bases at V and 4 bases at J, with 9 bases between the two ends. This CDR3 spans 12 amino acids. CDR3 coding DNA: TGTGCCAGCAGCGTGACGGGAGAGACCCAGTACTTC. Amino acids: CASSVTGETQYF.

As regards this clone: Germline is not matched at one junction end, which may reflect a read error. The genes are TRBV18 and TRBJ2-7; a weak D match, TRBD2 (6 bases). Germline CDR1 is KGHSH and CDR2 is LQKENI. CDR3 length: 13 amino acids. CDR3 bases: TGTGCCAGCGCAAAATCGGACCGGGGACTGGCCTTCTTC. Translated: CASAKSDRGLAFF.